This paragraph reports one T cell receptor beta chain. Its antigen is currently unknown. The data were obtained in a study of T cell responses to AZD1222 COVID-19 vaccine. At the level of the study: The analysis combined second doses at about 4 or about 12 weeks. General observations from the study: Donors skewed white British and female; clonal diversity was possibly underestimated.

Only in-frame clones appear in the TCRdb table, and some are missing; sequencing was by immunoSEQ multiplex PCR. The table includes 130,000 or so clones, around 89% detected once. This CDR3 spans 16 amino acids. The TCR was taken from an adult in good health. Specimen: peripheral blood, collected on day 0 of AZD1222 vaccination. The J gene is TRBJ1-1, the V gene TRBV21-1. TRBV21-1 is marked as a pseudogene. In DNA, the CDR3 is TGTGCCAGCAGCAAGGAAAAGGGACGGGGGAACACTGAAGCTTTCTTT. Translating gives CASSKEKGRGNTEAFF.